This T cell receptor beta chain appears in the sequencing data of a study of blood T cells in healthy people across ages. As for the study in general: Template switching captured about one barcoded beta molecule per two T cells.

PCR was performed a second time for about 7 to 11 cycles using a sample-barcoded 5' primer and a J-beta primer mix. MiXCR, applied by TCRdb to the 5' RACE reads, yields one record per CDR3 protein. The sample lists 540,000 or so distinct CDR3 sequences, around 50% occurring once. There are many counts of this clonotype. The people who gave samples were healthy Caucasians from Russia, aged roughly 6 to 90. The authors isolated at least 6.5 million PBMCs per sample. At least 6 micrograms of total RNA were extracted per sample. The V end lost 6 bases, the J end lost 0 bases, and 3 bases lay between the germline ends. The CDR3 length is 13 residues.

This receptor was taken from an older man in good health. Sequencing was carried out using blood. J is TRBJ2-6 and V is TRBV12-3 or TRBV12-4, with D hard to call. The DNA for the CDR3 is TGTGCCAGCAGGAGCTCTGGGGCCAACGTCCTGACTTTC. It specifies CASRSSGANVLTF.